A single sample is the source of the 14 T cell receptor beta chains below, sequenced in a study of blood T cell repertoires in COVID-19. Clones were read by immunoSEQ multiplex PCR, and TCRdb kept only the in-frame ones, dropping some. The data show about 260,000 clones, with 75% to 90% seen just once and approximately 4% held by the top ten. Input material: PBMCs or T cells enriched from blood (not recorded which). These receptors all come from a woman aged 25 to 45 with acute COVID-19.

The chain employs TRBV2 and TRBJ2-7; D ambiguous. The CDR3 totals 13 residues. With 0 bases removed from V and 4 bases from J, the gap between germline ends came to 7 bases. Germline assignment: CDR1 SNHLY and CDR2 FYNNEI. CDR3 amino acids: CASSEAFSYEQYF. The CDR3 DNA sequence: TGTGCCAGCAGTGAAGCATTCAGTTACGAGCAGTACTTC.

This rearrangement joins TRBV27 to TRBJ2-3; possibly TRBD2 for D (6 bases). The ends were cut back, 7 bases at V and 2 bases at J, with 13 bases in the middle. Germline V lookup: CDR1 MNHEY, CDR2 SMNVEV (reference sequence). The CDR3 is 14 residues long. CDR3 amino acids: CASTRDSHTDTQYF. CDR3 sequence (DNA): TGTGCCAGCACTAGGGACTCCCACACAGATACGCAGTATTTT.

The chain uses TRBV10-1 and TRBJ2-4; D remains ambiguous. V shed 3 bases and J shed 12 bases, with 6 bases lying between them. Germline V gene data show CDR1 as WNHNN and CDR2 as SYGVQD (reference sequence). This CDR3 region has 10 residues. CDR3 sequence reads: CASSDFSQYF. The CDR3, as DNA: TGCGCCAGCAGTGATTTCAGTCAGTACTTC.

The chain employs TRBV18 and TRBJ1-1; the D gene is possibly TRBD1 (6 bases). Per the germline V gene, CDR1 is KGHSH and CDR2 is LQKENI. The CDR3 loop spans 15 amino acids. V was pared by 1 base and J by 0 bases, with 9 bases between. The CDR3 loop is CASSPLRDMNTEAFF. The CDR3 DNA follows: TGTGCCAGCTCACCACTTCGGGACATGAACACTGAAGCTTTCTTT.

This CDR3 reads CATSEDRETTDTQYF. Written as DNA, the CDR3 is TGTGCCACCAGTGAAGACAGGGAGACCACAGATACGCAGTATTTT. The chain has TRBV24-1 and TRBJ2-3; 7 nucleotides match TRBD1. Trimming cost V 4 bases and J 2 bases; bases outside gene matches: 5. The CDR3 is made up of 15 amino acids. Germline V CDR1 and CDR2: KGHDR, SFDVKD.

The chain links TRBV9 to TRBJ1-2; TRBD1 aligns across 9 bases. CDR1 and CDR2 (germline): SGDLS, YYNGEE. This CDR3 contains 17 residues. V gave up 3 bases and J gave up 4 bases; unmatched junction bases: 13. The CDR3 protein is CASSEGTGKELGYGYTF. DNA of the CDR3: TGTGCCAGCAGCGAAGGGACAGGGAAGGAACTTGGCTATGGCTACACCTTC.

V is TRBV15 and J is TRBJ1-1, with a possible D match to TRBD1 (5 bases). The CDR3 runs to 14 residues. Germline loops: CDR1 LNHNV, CDR2 YYDKDF (reference sequence). Trimming left V 3 bases short and J 0 bases short, with 8 bases between. The CDR3 DNA follows: TGTGCCACCAGCAGGGAACAGGTGAACACTGAAGCTTTCTTT. It specifies CATSREQVNTEAFF.

The chain combines TRBV6-2 or TRBV6-3 with TRBJ2-4; 9 bases line up with TRBD2. This CDR3 has 16 amino acids. Germline loops: CDR1 MNHEY, CDR2 SVGEGT. The junction had 12 bases not matched to a gene; V was cut back by 4 bases and J by 8 bases. This CDR3 reads CASSFRLAGLQDIQYF. The CDR3 region has the DNA TGTGCCAGCAGTTTCCGGCTAGCGGGACTCCAAGACATTCAGTACTTC.

The chain combines TRBV12-3 or TRBV12-4 with TRBJ2-7, with unresolved D. The CDR3 loop spans 13 amino acids. V was trimmed by 0 bases and J by 4 bases, leaving 7 bases between them. For the CDR3, the DNA is TGTGCCAGCAGTTTAGCGTCGGGTTACGAGCAGTACTTC. Amino acid sequence: CASSLASGYEQYF.

The chain couples TRBV14 to TRBJ1-5; 8 bases align to TRBD1. The V and J ends lost 4 bases and 4 bases, in that order; junction bases with no gene match: 6. CDR1 is SGHDN, CDR2 FVKESK, per germline. The CDR3 sequence is 15 residues long. In DNA, the CDR3 is TGTGCCAGCAGCCGCGGGACAGGAGGGAATCAGCCCCAGCATTTT. Translating gives CASSRGTGGNQPQHF.

This clone was picked up a small number of times. The J gene is TRBJ1-2, the V gene TRBV28; D is uncertain. V was cut by 10 bases and J by 0 bases, with 6 bases left in between. The CDR3 spans 11 residues. Germline CDR1 is MDHEN and CDR2 is SYDVKM. The CDR3 DNA sequence: TGTGCCACCTCCTCTAACTATGGCTACACCTTC. Protein sequence: CATSSNYGYTF.

The genes are TRBV2 and TRBJ2-3; the match to TRBD2 covers 9 bases. The CDR3 contains 14 residues. The germline CDR1 and CDR2 sequences are SNHLY and FYNNEI. The trim removed 8 bases at V and 4 bases at J, leaving 7 bases unmatched. The CDR3 bases are TGTGCCAGCGGGCGCTTAGCGGGAGCAGATACGCAGTATTTT. Translating gives CASGRLAGADTQYF.

The chain employs TRBV7-9 and TRBJ1-6, with D uncertain. With 5 bases removed from V and 14 bases from J, the gap between germline ends came to 19 bases. This CDR3 is 14 amino acids long. Per the germline V gene, CDR1 is SEHNR and CDR2 is FQNEAQ (reference sequence). CDR3 DNA sequence: TGTGCCAGCAGCAACCACCCGGAGGGATTCACCCTCCACTTT. Amino acids: CASSNHPEGFTLHF.

This chain uses TRBV4-2 with TRBJ1-6; the D is unclear. V lost 0 bases and J lost 8, with 8 bases in between. This CDR3 has 14 residues. Germline V gene lookup returns CDR1 LGHNA and CDR2 YNFKEQ. The CDR3 nucleotides are TGTGCCAGCAGCCAAGATAATGAGCATTCACCCCTCCACTTT. It is translated as CASSQDNEHSPLHF.